Each of the 8 T cell receptor beta chains below was sequenced from the same sample in a study of T cells expressing NK-cell markers. TCRdb derives one entry per CDR3 protein from the 5' RACE reads, leaving out DNA. In total, the table holds about 460,000 distinct CDR3 sequences. The sample consisted of blood T cells: a sorted CD56 or NKG2C T cell subset, CD4+ or CD8+ T cells, or bulk PBMC T cells (not recorded which). These receptors all come from a woman in her forties or fifties in good health.

The rearrangement links TRBV20-1 to TRBJ2-7; TCRdb's D call of TRBD1 is untestable without DNA. Germline CDR1 is DFQATT and CDR2 is SNEGSKA (reference sequence). The CDR3 has 15 residues. CDR3 region: CSARDPAGGMYEQYF.

The rearrangement links TRBV5-1 to TRBJ2-1; TCRdb returns TRBD1, unconfirmable since there is no DNA. Germline V gene lookup returns CDR1 SGHRS and CDR2 YFSETQ. CDR3 length: 14 amino acids. This CDR3 is CASSLEVGDNEQFF.

V gene TRBV4-1 combines with J gene TRBJ2-7; TCRdb selects TRBD2, and the lack of DNA leaves this call unchecked. CDR3 length: 15 amino acids. Germline V gene lookup returns CDR1 MGHRA and CDR2 YSYEKL. CDR3 sequence reads: CASSQDRGLAYEQYF.

The chain couples TRBV27 to TRBJ1-4. Germline assignment: CDR1 MNHEY and CDR2 SMNVEV (reference sequence). This CDR3 spans 14 amino acids. The CDR3 sequence is CASRARATNEKLFF.

The rearrangement links TRBV6-6 to TRBJ2-7. The length of the CDR3 is 13 residues. CDR1 and CDR2 (germline): MNHNY, SVGAGI (reference sequence). CDR3 sequence: CASSPKFYYEQYF.

This chain connects TRBV11-2 to TRBJ2-5. CDR1 and CDR2 (germline): SGHAT, FQNNGV. The CDR3 covers 14 residues. The CDR3: CASSFALVQETQYF. The complete variable domain, with remaining parts taken from reference TRBV11-2 and TRBJ2-5, reads EAGVAQSPRYKIIEKRQSVAFWCNPISGHATLYWYQQILGQGPKLLIQFQNNGVVDDSQLPKDRFSAERLKGVDSTLKIQPAKLEDSAVYLCASSFALVQETQYFGPGTRLLVL.

The chain combines TRBV3-1 with TRBJ2-3; TCRdb indicates TRBD1, and absent DNA this call remains unverified. Germline V gene lookup returns CDR1 LGHDT and CDR2 YNNKEL (reference sequence). The CDR3 is 16 amino acids. CDR3 sequence reads: CASSKRDRGHGDTQYF.

V is TRBV7-8 and J is TRBJ2-3; TCRdb's D call, TRBD2, is unchecked because there is no DNA. The CDR3 covers 13 residues. Germline V gives CDR1 SGHVS, CDR2 FQNEAQ. The chain's CDR3 is CASSLQTSGTQYF.